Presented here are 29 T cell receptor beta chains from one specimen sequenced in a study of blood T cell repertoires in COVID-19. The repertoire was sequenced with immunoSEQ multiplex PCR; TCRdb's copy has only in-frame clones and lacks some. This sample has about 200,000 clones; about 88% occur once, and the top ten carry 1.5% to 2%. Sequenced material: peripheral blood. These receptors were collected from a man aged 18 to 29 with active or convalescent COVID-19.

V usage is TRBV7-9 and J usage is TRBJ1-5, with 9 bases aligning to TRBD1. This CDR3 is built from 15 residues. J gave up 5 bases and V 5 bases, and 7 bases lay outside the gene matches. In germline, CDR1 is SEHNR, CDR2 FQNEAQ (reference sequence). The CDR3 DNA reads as TGTGCCAGCAGCGCCGGGACAGGGAGAGATCAGCCCCAGCATTTT. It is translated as CASSAGTGRDQPQHF.

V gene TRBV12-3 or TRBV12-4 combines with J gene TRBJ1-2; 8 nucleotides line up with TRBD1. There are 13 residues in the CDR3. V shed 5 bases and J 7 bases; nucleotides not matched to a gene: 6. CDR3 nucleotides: TGTGCCAGCAGTCCCCAGGGGGCGCGTGGCTACACCTTC. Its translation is CASSPQGARGYTF.

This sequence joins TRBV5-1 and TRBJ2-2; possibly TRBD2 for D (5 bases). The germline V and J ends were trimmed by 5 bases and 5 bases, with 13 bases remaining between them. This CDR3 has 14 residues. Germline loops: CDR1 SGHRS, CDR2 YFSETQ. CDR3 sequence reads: CASSRTRETGELFF. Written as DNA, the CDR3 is TGCGCCAGCAGTCGAACTAGAGAGACCGGGGAGCTGTTTTTT.

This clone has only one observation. The CDR3 region is CASSLGETGLYGYTF. Written as DNA, the CDR3 is TGCGCCAGCAGCTTGGGAGAGACAGGCCTCTATGGCTACACCTTC. The chain uses TRBV5-1 and TRBJ1-2; the D gene is possibly TRBD1 (6 bases). V was shortened by 0 bases and J by 4 bases, with 13 bases between the two germline ends. The germline CDR1 and CDR2 sequences are SGHRS and YFSETQ. This CDR3 contains 15 residues.

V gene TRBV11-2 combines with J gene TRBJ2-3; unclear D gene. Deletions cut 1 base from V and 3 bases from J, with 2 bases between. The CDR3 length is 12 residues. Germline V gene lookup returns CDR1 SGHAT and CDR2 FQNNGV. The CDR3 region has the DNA TGTGCCAGCAGCTTAGTAACAGATACGCAGTATTTT. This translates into CASSLVTDTQYF.

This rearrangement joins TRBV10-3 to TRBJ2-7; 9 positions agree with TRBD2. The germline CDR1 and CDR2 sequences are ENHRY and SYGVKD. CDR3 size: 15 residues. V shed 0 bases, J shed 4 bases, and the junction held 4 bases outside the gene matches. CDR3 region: CAISESPSGTYEQYF. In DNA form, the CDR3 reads TGTGCCATCAGTGAGTCCCCTAGCGGGACATACGAGCAGTACTTC.

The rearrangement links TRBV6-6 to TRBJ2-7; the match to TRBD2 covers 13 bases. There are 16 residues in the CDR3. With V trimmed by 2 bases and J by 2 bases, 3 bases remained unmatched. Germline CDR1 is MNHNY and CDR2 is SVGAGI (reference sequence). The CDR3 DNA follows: TGTGCCAGCAGTTACGGACTAGCGGGAGACCCCTACGAGCAGTACTTC. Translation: CASSYGLAGDPYEQYF.

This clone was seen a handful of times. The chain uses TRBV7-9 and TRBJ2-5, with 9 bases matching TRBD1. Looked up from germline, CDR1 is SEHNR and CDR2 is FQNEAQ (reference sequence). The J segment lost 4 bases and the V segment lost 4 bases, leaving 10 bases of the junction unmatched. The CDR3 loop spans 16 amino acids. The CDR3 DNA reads TGTGCCAGCAGCTCCGGACAGGGGTTTCGAAGAGAGACCCAGTACTTC. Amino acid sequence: CASSSGQGFRRETQYF.

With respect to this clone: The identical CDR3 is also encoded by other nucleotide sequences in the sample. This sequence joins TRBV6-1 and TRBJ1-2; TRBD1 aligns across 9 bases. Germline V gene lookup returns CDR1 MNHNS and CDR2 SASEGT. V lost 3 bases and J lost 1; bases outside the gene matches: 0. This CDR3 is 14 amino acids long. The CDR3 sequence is CASSEDRGNYGYTF. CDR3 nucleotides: TGTGCCAGCAGTGAGGACAGGGGTAACTATGGCTACACCTTC.

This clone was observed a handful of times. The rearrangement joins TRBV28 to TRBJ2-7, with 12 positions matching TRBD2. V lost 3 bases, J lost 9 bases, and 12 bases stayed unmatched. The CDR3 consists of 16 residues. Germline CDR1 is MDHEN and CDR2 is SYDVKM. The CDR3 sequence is CASSFRLAGGPGVQYF. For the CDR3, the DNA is TGTGCCAGCAGTTTTCGGCTAGCGGGAGGGCCAGGCGTGCAGTACTTC.

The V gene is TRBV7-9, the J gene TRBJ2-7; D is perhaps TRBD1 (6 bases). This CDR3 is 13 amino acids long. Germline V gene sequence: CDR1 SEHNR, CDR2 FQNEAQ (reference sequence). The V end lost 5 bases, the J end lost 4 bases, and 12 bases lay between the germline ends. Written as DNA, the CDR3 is TGTGCCAGCAGCCTGAAACAGGGATACGAGCAGTACTTC. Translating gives CASSLKQGYEQYF.

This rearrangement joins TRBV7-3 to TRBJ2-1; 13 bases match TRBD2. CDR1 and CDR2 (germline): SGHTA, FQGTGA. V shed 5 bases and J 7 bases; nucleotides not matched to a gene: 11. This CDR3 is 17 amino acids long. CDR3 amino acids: CASSPYGLAGVGNEQFF. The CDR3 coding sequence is TGTGCCAGCAGCCCGTATGGACTAGCGGGAGTTGGAAATGAGCAGTTCTTC.

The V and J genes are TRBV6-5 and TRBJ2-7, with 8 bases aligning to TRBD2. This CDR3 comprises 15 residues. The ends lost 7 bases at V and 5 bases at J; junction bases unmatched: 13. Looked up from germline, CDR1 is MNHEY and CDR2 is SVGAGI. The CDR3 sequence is CASTSPGGAFNEQYF. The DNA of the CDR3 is TGTGCCAGCACTAGCCCCGGGGGGGCATTCAACGAGCAGTACTTC.

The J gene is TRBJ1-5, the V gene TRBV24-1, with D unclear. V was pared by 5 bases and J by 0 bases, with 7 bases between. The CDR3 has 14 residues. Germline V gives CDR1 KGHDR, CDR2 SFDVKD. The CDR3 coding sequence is TGTGCCACCAGTGCCGTATATAGCAATCAGCCCCAGCATTTT. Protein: CATSAVYSNQPQHF.

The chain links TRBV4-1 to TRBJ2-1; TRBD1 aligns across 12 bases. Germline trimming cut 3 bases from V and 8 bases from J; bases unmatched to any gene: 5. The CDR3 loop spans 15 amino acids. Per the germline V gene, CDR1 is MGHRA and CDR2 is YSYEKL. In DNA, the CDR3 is TGCGCCAGCAGCCAGGCCGGGACAGGGGGCGATGAGCAGTTCTTC. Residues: CASSQAGTGGDEQFF.

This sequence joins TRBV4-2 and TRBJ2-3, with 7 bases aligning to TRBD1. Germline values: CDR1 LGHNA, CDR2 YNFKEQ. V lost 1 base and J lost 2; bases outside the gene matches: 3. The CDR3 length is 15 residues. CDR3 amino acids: CASSQGQGTTDTQYF. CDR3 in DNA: TGTGCCAGCAGCCAAGGACAGGGTACCACAGATACGCAGTATTTT.

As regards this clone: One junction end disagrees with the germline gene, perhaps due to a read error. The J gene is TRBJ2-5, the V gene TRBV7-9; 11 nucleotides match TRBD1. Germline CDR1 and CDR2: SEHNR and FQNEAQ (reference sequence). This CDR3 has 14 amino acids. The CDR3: CASTLGQGAETQYF. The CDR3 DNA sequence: TGTGCCAGCACCTTAGGACAGGGGGCTGAGACCCAGTACTTC.

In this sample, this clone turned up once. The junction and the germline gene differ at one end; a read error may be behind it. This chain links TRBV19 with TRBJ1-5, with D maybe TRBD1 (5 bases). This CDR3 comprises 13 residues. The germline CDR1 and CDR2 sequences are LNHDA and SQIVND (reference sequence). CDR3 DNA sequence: TGTGCCAGCAGTATGGGCAGGGATCAGCCCCAGCATTTT. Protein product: CASSMGRDQPQHF.

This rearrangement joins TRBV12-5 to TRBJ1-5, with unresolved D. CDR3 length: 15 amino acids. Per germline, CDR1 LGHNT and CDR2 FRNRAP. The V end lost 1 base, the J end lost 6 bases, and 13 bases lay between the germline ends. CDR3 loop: CASGLGQAPSQPQHF. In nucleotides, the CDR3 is TGTGCTAGTGGTTTGGGCCAGGCGCCTTCTCAGCCCCAGCATTTT.

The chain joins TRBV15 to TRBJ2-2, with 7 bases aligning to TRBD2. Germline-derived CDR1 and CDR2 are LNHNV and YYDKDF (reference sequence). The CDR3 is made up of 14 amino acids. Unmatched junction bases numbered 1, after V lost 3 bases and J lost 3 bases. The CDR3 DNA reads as TGTGCCACCAGCAGGGGAGGGGACACCGGGGAGCTGTTTTTT. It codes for CATSRGGDTGELFF.

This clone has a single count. CDR3: CASSQGSTEAFF. CDR3 DNA: TGTGCCAGCAGCCAGGGGAGCACTGAAGCTTTCTTT. The chain uses TRBV4-2 and TRBJ1-1; D unclear. Per the germline V gene, CDR1 is LGHNA and CDR2 is YNFKEQ. The CDR3 has 12 amino acids. Trimming stripped 3 bases from V and 4 bases from J, with 6 bases between.

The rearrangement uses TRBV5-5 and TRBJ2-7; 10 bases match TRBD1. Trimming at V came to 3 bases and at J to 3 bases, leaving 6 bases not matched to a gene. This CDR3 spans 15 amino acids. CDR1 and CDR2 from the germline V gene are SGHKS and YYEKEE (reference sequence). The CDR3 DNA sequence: TGTGCCAGCAGCTCCTCCGGGACAGGGGTCTACGAGCAGTACTTC. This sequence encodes CASSSSGTGVYEQYF.

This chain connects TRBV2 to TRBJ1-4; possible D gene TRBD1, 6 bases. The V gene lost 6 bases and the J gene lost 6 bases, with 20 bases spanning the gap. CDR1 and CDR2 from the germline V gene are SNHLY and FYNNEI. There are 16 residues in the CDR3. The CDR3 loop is CASSGQSGIGHEKLFF. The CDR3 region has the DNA TGTGCCAGCAGCGGACAGTCGGGGATAGGTCATGAAAAACTGTTTTTT. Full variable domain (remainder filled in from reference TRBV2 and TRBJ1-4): EPEVTQTPSHQVTQMGQEVILRCVPISNHLYFYWYRQILGQKVEFLVSFYNNEISEKSEIFDDQFSVERPDGSNFTLKIRSTKLEDSAMYFCASSGQSGIGHEKLFFGSGTQLSVL.

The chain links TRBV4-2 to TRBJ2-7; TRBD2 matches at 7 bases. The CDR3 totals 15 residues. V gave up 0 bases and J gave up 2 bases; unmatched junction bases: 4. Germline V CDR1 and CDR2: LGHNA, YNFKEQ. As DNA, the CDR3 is TGTGCCAGCAGCCAAGATCGGGGGGTCGCCTACGAGCAGTACTTC. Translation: CASSQDRGVAYEQYF.

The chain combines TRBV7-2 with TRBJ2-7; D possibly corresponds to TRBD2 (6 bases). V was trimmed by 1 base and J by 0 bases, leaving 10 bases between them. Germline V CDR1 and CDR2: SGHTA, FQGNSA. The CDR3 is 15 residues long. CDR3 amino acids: CASSLVGGDSYEQYF. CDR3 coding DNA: TGTGCCAGCAGCTTAGTCGGGGGAGACTCCTACGAGCAGTACTTC. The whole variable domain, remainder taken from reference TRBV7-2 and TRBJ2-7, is GAGVSQSPSNKVTEKGKDVELRCDPISGHTALYWYRQSLGQGLEFLIYFQGNSAPDKSGLPSDRFSAERTGGSVSTLTIQRTQQEDSAVYLCASSLVGGDSYEQYFGPGTRLTVT.

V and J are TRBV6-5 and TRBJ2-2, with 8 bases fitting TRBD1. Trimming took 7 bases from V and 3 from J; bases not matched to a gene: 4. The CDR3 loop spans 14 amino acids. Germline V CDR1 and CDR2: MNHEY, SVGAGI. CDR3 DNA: TGTGCCAGCATAGGACAGGGAGACACCGGGGAGCTGTTTTTT. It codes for CASIGQGDTGELFF.

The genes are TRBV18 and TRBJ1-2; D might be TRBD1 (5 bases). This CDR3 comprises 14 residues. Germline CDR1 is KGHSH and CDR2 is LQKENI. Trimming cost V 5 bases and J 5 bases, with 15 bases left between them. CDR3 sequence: CASSTRTPDYGYTF. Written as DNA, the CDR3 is TGTGCCAGCTCAACCAGGACACCAGATTATGGCTACACCTTC.

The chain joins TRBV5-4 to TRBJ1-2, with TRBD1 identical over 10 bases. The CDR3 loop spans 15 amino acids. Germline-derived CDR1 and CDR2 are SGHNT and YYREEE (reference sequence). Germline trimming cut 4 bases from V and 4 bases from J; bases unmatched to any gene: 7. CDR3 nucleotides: TGTGCCAGCAGCAGAGCTGGACAGGGGGGCTATGGCTACACCTTC. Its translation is CASSRAGQGGYGYTF.

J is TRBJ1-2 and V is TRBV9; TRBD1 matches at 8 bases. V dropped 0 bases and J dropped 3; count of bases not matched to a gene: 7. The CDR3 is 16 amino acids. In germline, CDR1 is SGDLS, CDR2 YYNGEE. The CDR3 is CASSVGTGRYDYGYTF. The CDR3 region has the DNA TGTGCCAGCAGCGTAGGGACAGGGCGTTACGACTATGGCTACACCTTC.